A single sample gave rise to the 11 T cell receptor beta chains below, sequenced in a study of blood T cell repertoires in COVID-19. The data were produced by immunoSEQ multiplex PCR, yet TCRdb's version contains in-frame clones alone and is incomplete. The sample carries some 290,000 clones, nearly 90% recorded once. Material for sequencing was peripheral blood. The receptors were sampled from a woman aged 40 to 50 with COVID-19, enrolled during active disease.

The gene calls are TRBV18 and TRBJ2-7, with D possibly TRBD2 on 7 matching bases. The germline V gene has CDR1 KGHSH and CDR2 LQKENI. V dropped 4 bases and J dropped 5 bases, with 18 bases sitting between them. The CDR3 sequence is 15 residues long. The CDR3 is CASSRGGSGENEQYF. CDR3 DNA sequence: TGTGCCAGCTCACGGGGGGGCTCGGGGGAAAACGAGCAGTACTTC.

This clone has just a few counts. The CDR3 spells CASKRGGRQGNSPLHF. CDR3 nucleotides: TGTGCCAGTAAAAGAGGAGGGAGACAGGGTAATTCACCCCTCCACTTT. The J gene is TRBJ1-6, the V gene TRBV19, with 7 nucleotides matching TRBD1. The CDR3 loop spans 16 amino acids. V was clipped by 7 bases and J by 6 bases; unmatched bases: 12. In germline, CDR1 is LNHDA, CDR2 SQIVND (reference sequence).

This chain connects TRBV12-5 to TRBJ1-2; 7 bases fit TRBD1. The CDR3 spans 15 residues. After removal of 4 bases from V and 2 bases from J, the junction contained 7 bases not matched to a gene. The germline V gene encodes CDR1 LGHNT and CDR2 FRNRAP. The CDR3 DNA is TGTGCTAGTGGTTGGTGGGTGGGACAGAACTATGGCTACACCTTC. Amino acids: CASGWWVGQNYGYTF. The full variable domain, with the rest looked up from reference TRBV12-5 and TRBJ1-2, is DARVTQTPRHKVTEMGQEVTMRCQPILGHNTVFWYRQTMMQGLELLAYFRNRAPLDDSGMPKDRFSAEMPDATLATLKIQPSEPRDSAVYFCASGWWVGQNYGYTFGSGTRLTVV.

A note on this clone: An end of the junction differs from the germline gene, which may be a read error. The DNA of the CDR3 is TGTGCTAGCAGCTTGGGGACAGGGGATCAGCCCCAGCATTTT. As protein: CASSLGTGDQPQHF. V is TRBV7-7 and J is TRBJ1-5, with 10 bases identical to TRBD1. The V gene's germline CDR1 is SSHAT and CDR2 FNYEAQ (reference sequence). CDR3 length: 14 residues.

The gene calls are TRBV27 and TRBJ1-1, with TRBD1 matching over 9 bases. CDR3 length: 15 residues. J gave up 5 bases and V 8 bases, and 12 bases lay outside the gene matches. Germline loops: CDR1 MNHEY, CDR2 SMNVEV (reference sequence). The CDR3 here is CASRGTGPGGTEAFF. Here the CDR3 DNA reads TGTGCCAGCCGAGGGACAGGGCCGGGGGGGACTGAAGCTTTCTTT.

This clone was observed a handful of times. In DNA form, the CDR3 reads TGTGCCAGCAGTGAGGACGGGAGCCTATACCGTACTGAAGCTTTCTTT. It yields the protein CASSEDGSLYRTEAFF. The V gene is TRBV28, the J gene TRBJ1-1; D unclear. Trimming took off 5 bases at V and 5 bases at J, with 21 bases between the two ends. There are 16 residues in the CDR3. Germline CDR1 and CDR2: MDHEN and SYDVKM.

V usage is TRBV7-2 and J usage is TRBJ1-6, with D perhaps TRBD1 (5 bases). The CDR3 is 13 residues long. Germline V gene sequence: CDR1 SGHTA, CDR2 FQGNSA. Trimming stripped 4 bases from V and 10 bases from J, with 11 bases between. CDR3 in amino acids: CASSSGVGSPLHF. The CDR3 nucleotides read TGTGCCAGCAGCTCGGGGGTTGGCTCACCCCTCCACTTT.

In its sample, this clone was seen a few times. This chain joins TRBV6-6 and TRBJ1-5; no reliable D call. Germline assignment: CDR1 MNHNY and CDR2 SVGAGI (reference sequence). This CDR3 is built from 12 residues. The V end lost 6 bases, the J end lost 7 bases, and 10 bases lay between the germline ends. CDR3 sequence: CASSLNEQPQHF. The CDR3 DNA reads TGTGCCAGCAGCCTAAACGAGCAGCCCCAGCATTTT.

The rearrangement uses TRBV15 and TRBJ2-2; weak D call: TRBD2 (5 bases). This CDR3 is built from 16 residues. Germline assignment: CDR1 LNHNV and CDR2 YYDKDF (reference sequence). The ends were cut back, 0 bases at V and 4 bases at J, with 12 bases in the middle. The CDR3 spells CATSREKRAATGELFF. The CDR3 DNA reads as TGTGCCACCAGCAGAGAGAAACGAGCGGCCACCGGGGAGCTGTTTTTT.

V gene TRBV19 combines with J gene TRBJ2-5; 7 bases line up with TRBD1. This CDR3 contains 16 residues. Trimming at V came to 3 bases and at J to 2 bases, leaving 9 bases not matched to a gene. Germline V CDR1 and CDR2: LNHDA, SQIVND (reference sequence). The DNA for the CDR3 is TGTGCCAGTAGTATTTTGAGTGGCAGGGGGCAAGAGACCCAGTACTTC. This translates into CASSILSGRGQETQYF.

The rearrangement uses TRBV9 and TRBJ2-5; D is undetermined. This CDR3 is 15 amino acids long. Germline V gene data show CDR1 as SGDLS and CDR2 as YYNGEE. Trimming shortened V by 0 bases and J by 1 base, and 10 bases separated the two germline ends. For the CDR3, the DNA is TGTGCCAGCAGCGTAGCGCCAAACATCCAAGAGACCCAGTACTTC. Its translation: CASSVAPNIQETQYF.